Each of the 13 T cell receptor beta chains below was sequenced from the same sample in a study of radiation and T cells in renal cell carcinoma. Profiled with immunoSEQ multiplex PCR; TCRdb holds only in-frame clones, not every one. The sample consists of tens of thousands of clones, 65% to 80% of them appearing once. Time point denoted: blood 4 weeks post-SBRT, at nephrectomy. Regarding treatment: 15 Gy SBRT to primary tumor, nephrectomy 4 weeks later. The sequencing used blood, collected from a patient whose treatment included radiotherapy and nephrectomy. The receptor set was obtained from a man between 60 and 70 years old with renal cell carcinoma.

Notes on this clone: Other DNA sequences in this sample translate to the same CDR3. The rearrangement links TRBV7-9 to TRBJ1-2; weak D call: TRBD1 (5 bases). The CDR3 runs 13 residues. V lost 1 base and J lost 4, with 7 bases in between. The germline gives CDR1 SEHNR, CDR2 FQNEAQ (reference sequence). The CDR3 sequence: CASSLGGTYGYTF. CDR3 bases: TGTGCCAGCAGCTTAGGAGGGACCTATGGCTACACCTTC.

This chain joins TRBV13 and TRBJ1-3; TRBD1 matches 7 bases. Germline CDR1 is PRHDT and CDR2 is FYEKMQ (reference sequence). CDR3 size: 18 residues. The ends lost 2 bases at V and 0 bases at J; junction bases unmatched: 10. CDR3 loop: CASSLRMATGLSGNTIYF. The CDR3 DNA is TGTGCCAGCAGCTTAAGGATGGCGACAGGGCTCTCTGGAAACACCATATATTTT.

The V gene is TRBV4-2, the J gene TRBJ1-4; 7 nucleotides align to TRBD1. V gave up 1 base and J gave up 8 bases; unmatched junction bases: 4. Germline lookup yields CDR1 LGHNA and CDR2 YNFKEQ. The CDR3 is made up of 14 amino acids. The CDR3: CASSQGQGWEKLFF. As DNA, the CDR3 is TGTGCCAGCAGCCAAGGACAGGGTTGGGAAAAACTGTTTTTT.

This rearrangement joins TRBV7-2 to TRBJ1-1; D remains ambiguous. The length of the CDR3 is 12 residues. Germline V gene lookup returns CDR1 SGHTA and CDR2 FQGNSA. The ends were cut back, 1 base at V and 8 bases at J, with 8 bases in the middle. The CDR3 nucleotides are TGTGCCAGCAGCTTAGGGTACCAGGAAGCTTTCTTT. It specifies CASSLGYQEAFF.

The J gene is TRBJ1-1, the V gene TRBV19; 7 bases are shared with TRBD1. The V segment lost 5 bases and the J segment 0 bases; nucleotides outside the gene matches: 0. Germline V lookup: CDR1 LNHDA, CDR2 SQIVND (reference sequence). CDR3 length: 13 amino acids. CDR3 residues: CASSGTVNTEAFF. The CDR3 DNA is TGTGCCAGTAGTGGGACAGTGAACACTGAAGCTTTCTTT.

The J gene is TRBJ1-1, the V gene TRBV30; D ambiguous. With 0 bases removed from V and 3 bases from J, the gap between germline ends came to 11 bases. From germline, CDR1 is GTSNPN and CDR2 SVGIG (reference sequence). The CDR3 extends over 14 amino acids. The chain's CDR3 is CAWSVGLTDTEAFF. The CDR3 region has the DNA TGTGCCTGGAGTGTAGGATTAACGGACACTGAAGCTTTCTTT.

The chain recombines TRBV10-2 with TRBJ2-7; 7 bases agree with TRBD2. This CDR3 comprises 16 residues. With V trimmed by 0 bases and J by 3 bases, 8 bases remained unmatched. Germline loops: CDR1 WSHSY, CDR2 SAAADI. CDR3 nucleotides: TGCGCCAGCAGTGAGTCGACTGGGAGGGAACTCTACGAGCAGTACTTC. This gives the protein CASSESTGRELYEQYF.

This clone appeared once. The rearrangement joins TRBV28 to TRBJ2-7, with 7 bases that match TRBD1. CDR1 MDHEN and CDR2 SYDVKM come from the germline V gene. The CDR3 totals 14 residues. V shed 2 bases and J 3 bases; nucleotides not matched to a gene: 4. In nucleotides, the CDR3 is TGTGCCAGCAGTTTACCGCCAGGGGGCTACGAGCAGTACTTC. It is translated as CASSLPPGGYEQYF.

The V and J genes are TRBV2 and TRBJ1-1; D possibly corresponds to TRBD1 (5 bases). The CDR3 covers 13 residues. Trimming removed 3 bases at V and 3 bases at J, with 8 bases between. Germline lookup yields CDR1 SNHLY and CDR2 FYNNEI. This CDR3 is CASSEGQDTEAFF. CDR3 in DNA: TGTGCCAGCAGTGAGGGGCAGGACACTGAAGCTTTCTTT.

The chain combines TRBV19 with TRBJ1-3; no reliable D call. The germline V gene has CDR1 LNHDA and CDR2 SQIVND (reference sequence). Trimming pared 5 bases from V and 0 bases from J, leaving 17 bases between. This CDR3 comprises 17 residues. The DNA for the CDR3 is TGTGCCAGTAGTCCCCAGGCGAACTTGATCTCTGGAAACACCATATATTTT. Amino acid sequence: CASSPQANLISGNTIYF. The entire variable domain, with the rest obtained from reference TRBV19 and TRBJ1-3, is as follows: DGGITQSPKYLFRKEGQNVTLSCEQNLNHDAMYWYRQDPGQGLRLIYYSQIVNDFQKGDIAEGYSVSREKKESFPLTVTSAQKNPTAFYLCASSPQANLISGNTIYFGEGSWLTVV.

The chain recombines TRBV6-5 with TRBJ1-2, with TRBD1 matching 11 bases. CDR1 MNHEY and CDR2 SVGAGI come from the germline V gene. Trimming removed 4 bases from V and 4 bases from J; junction bases left unmatched: 8. The CDR3 sequence is 16 residues long. CDR3 DNA sequence: TGTGCCAGCAGTTTTTCGGACAGGGGGCCTTTCTATGGCTACACCTTC. Translation gives CASSFSDRGPFYGYTF.

V is TRBV5-4 and J is TRBJ1-1; 7 bases agree with TRBD1. The germline CDR1 and CDR2 sequences are SGHNT and YYREEE (reference sequence). CDR3 length: 15 residues. V shed 4 bases, J shed 0 bases, and the junction held 6 bases outside the gene matches. This chain's CDR3 is CASSARDSVNTEAFF. The CDR3, as DNA: TGTGCCAGCAGCGCCCGGGACAGCGTGAACACTGAAGCTTTCTTT.

The rearrangement uses TRBV27 and TRBJ2-1, with D uncertain. Trimming shortened V by 5 bases and J by 9 bases, and 14 bases separated the two germline ends. The CDR3 is 13 residues long. Germline V gene lookup returns CDR1 MNHEY and CDR2 SMNVEV (reference sequence). In DNA form, the CDR3 reads TGTGCCAGCAGTCCCTCCCTTATCTCTGAGCAGTTCTTC. It yields the protein CASSPSLISEQFF.